Listed below are T cell receptor beta chains from one sample, sequenced in a study of T-cell memory formation after mild COVID-19. TCRdb re-derived calls from the 5' RACE reads in MiXCR, one entry per CDR3 protein. The sample shows 150,000 to 200,000 distinct CDR3 sequences, 14% of them seen only once. The specimen sequenced was PBMCs or a T cell subset sorted from them (not recorded which). The receptors stem from an adult woman who had mild COVID-19 (a few samples of this study predate the infection). Cell type and time point are not known. Each CDR3 is given with its conserved first and last residue. D genes are given only for firm matches. The size field is filled for only some rows; it gives once, few, many or a size class.

CDR3: CASSLNPPYSPLHF
DNA: TGTGCCAGCAGCTTAAATCCCCCCTACTCACCCCTCCACTTT
D: -
size: -
J: TRBJ1-6
V: TRBV7-3

CDR3: CASSLVGNERGAQETQYF
DNA: TGTGCCAGCAGCTTAGTGGGTAATGAAAGAGGGGCTCAAGAGACCCAGTACTTC
D: -
size: -
J: TRBJ2-5
V: TRBV7-9

CDR3: CASREVADTQYF
DNA: TGCGCCAGCAGAGAGGTGGCAGATACGCAGTATTTT
D: -
size: few
J: TRBJ2-3
V: TRBV5-1

CDR3: CASSEQTQYF
DNA: TGTGCCAGCAGTGAACAGACCCAGTACTTC
D: -
size: few
J: TRBJ2-5
V: TRBV2

CDR3: CAINLDRGYNQPQHF
DNA: TGTGCCATCAACCTGGACAGGGGGTACAATCAGCCCCAGCATTTT
D: TRBD1
size: -
J: TRBJ1-5
V: TRBV10-3

CDR3: CASHSQRNTGELFF
DNA: TGTGCCAGTCACAGCCAACGAAACACCGGGGAGCTGTTTTTT
D: -
size: -
J: TRBJ2-2
V: TRBV19

CDR3: CSARVSSGKDTQYF
DNA: TGCAGTGCTAGAGTATCTAGCGGGAAGGATACGCAGTATTTT
D: TRBD2
size: -
J: TRBJ2-3
V: TRBV20-1

CDR3: CASSWAAKADTQYF
DNA: TGTGCCAGCAGTTGGGCAGCGAAGGCAGATACGCAGTATTTT
D: -
size: few
J: TRBJ2-3
V: TRBV6-5

CDR3: CSASEGGVAGEKLFF
DNA: TGCAGTGCTAGTGAAGGAGGAGTGGCTGGGGAAAAACTGTTTTTT
D: -
size: -
J: TRBJ1-4
V: TRBV20-1

CDR3: CASSFTGGQPQHF
DNA: TGCGCCAGCAGCTTTACAGGGGGTCAGCCCCAGCATTTT
D: TRBD1
size: few
J: TRBJ1-5
V: TRBV5-1

CDR3: CASSLGQGSTEAFF
DNA: TGCGCCAGCAGCCTGGGACAGGGGAGCACTGAAGCTTTCTTT
D: TRBD1
size: -
J: TRBJ1-1
V: TRBV5-1

CDR3: CSVARGGSYEQYF
DNA: TGCAGCGTTGCCAGGGGGGGCTCCTACGAGCAGTACTTC
D: -
size: -
J: TRBJ2-7
V: TRBV29-1

CDR3: CASSELAGGQTQYF
DNA: TGTGCCAGCAGCGAACTAGCGGGGGGGCAGACCCAGTACTTC
D: TRBD2
size: few
J: TRBJ2-5
V: TRBV11-2

CDR3: CSVVPAVSYNEQFF
DNA: TGCAGCGTTGTTCCAGCGGTCTCCTACAATGAGCAGTTCTTC
D: -
size: many
J: TRBJ2-1
V: TRBV29-1

CDR3: CSASGDRGEKLFF
DNA: TGCAGTGCTAGCGGGGACAGGGGTGAAAAACTGTTTTTT
D: TRBD1
size: few
J: TRBJ1-4
V: TRBV20-1

CDR3: CASSLSDSYAQPQHF
DNA: TGCGCCAGCAGCTTGTCAGACAGTTATGCTCAGCCCCAGCATTTT
D: -
size: few
J: TRBJ1-5
V: TRBV5-1

CDR3: CASSPDVTEAFF
DNA: TGTGCCAGCTCACCAGATGTTACTGAAGCTTTCTTT
D: -
size: -
J: TRBJ1-1
V: TRBV18

CDR3: CASSYVRSGYYGYTF
DNA: TGTGCCAGCAGTTACGTACGGTCTGGGTACTATGGCTACACCTTC
D: -
size: -
J: TRBJ1-2
V: TRBV6-5

CDR3: CASTPTGDPAAGELFF
DNA: TGTGCCAGCACACCAACAGGGGATCCCGCGGCCGGGGAGCTGTTTTTT
D: TRBD1
size: -
J: TRBJ2-2
V: TRBV14

CDR3: CASSQGAGRDPEAFF
DNA: TGTGCCAGCAGCCAAGGGGCGGGAAGGGACCCTGAAGCTTTCTTT
D: -
size: -
J: TRBJ1-1
V: TRBV14

CDR3: CASSLGRDRNSNQPQHF
DNA: TGTGCCAGCAGTTTAGGGAGGGACAGGAATAGCAATCAGCCCCAGCATTTT
D: TRBD1
size: few
J: TRBJ1-5
V: TRBV12-3/TRBV12-4

CDR3: CASSLLAGTQETQYF
DNA: TGTGCCAGCAGCTTGCTAGCGGGGACCCAAGAGACCCAGTACTTC
D: TRBD2
size: -
J: TRBJ2-5
V: TRBV5-6

CDR3: CASSLGGPGAFF
DNA: TGCGCCAGCAGCTTGGGGGGTCCCGGAGCTTTCTTT
D: -
size: -
J: TRBJ1-1
V: TRBV5-1

CDR3: CSGVPAGTGVGGYTF
DNA: TGCAGCGGCGTTCCAGCCGGGACAGGGGTTGGTGGCTACACCTTC
D: TRBD1
size: -
J: TRBJ1-2
V: TRBV29-1

CDR3: CASRSTGVSTEAFF
DNA: TGTGCCAGTAGGTCAACAGGGGTAAGCACTGAAGCTTTCTTT
D: TRBD1
size: -
J: TRBJ1-1
V: TRBV19

CDR3: CASRESFWETQYF
DNA: TGCGCCAGCAGAGAGAGTTTCTGGGAGACCCAGTACTTC
D: -
size: few
J: TRBJ2-5
V: TRBV23-1

CDR3: CASSPEEGQPNEKLFF
DNA: TGTGCCAGCAGCCCCGAAGAGGGACAGCCAAATGAAAAACTGTTTTTT
D: TRBD1
size: -
J: TRBJ1-4
V: TRBV5-5

CDR3: CASSQELGLTGSAGELFF
DNA: TGCGCCAGCAGCCAAGAATTAGGATTGACAGGGTCAGCCGGGGAGCTGTTTTTT
D: TRBD1
size: -
J: TRBJ2-2
V: TRBV4-3

CDR3: CASSQDSTGNTDTQYF
DNA: TGCGCCAGCAGCCAAGATTCGACCGGAAACACAGATACGCAGTATTTT
D: -
size: few
J: TRBJ2-3
V: TRBV4-3

CDR3: CASSARAHNLSTNYGYTF
DNA: TGTGCCAGCAGCGCGCGGGCCCACAACCTATCGACTAACTATGGCTACACCTTC
D: -
size: few
J: TRBJ1-2
V: TRBV7-8

CDR3: CASSLGGGAVNEQFF
DNA: TGTGCCAGCAGTTTGGGCGGGGGGGCCGTCAATGAGCAGTTCTTC
D: TRBD2
size: -
J: TRBJ2-1
V: TRBV12-3/TRBV12-4

CDR3: CASSLPGTKNIQYF
DNA: TGTGCCAGCAGCTTGCCGGGAACCAAAAACATTCAGTACTTC
D: -
size: few
J: TRBJ2-4
V: TRBV5-4

CDR3: CASSVVSQANTGELFF
DNA: TGTGCCAGCAGCGTAGTCTCCCAGGCGAACACCGGGGAGCTGTTTTTT
D: -
size: -
J: TRBJ2-2
V: TRBV9

CDR3: CSVELAGGQETQYF
DNA: TGCAGCGTTGAACTAGCGGGGGGCCAAGAGACCCAGTACTTC
D: TRBD2
size: many
J: TRBJ2-5
V: TRBV29-1

CDR3: CASSLAAASNTGELFF
DNA: TGCGCCAGCAGCTTGGCGGCGGCTTCGAACACCGGGGAGCTGTTTTTT
D: -
size: -
J: TRBJ2-2
V: TRBV5-1

CDR3: CASSLAGGRRSSGANVLTF
DNA: TGTGCCAGCAGCTTAGCGGGGGGGCGAAGGTCCTCTGGGGCCAACGTCCTGACTTTC
D: -
size: many
J: TRBJ2-6
V: TRBV7-9

CDR3: CASSFRDRAFEQYF
DNA: TGTGCCAGCAGTTTCCGGGACAGGGCATTCGAGCAGTACTTC
D: TRBD1
size: -
J: TRBJ2-7
V: TRBV12-3/TRBV12-4

CDR3: CASSLGLAGATYEQYF
DNA: TGTGCCAGCAGCTTGGGACTAGCGGGAGCGACCTACGAGCAGTACTTC
D: TRBD2
size: few
J: TRBJ2-7
V: TRBV5-6

CDR3: CASSLGHWTSYEQYF
DNA: TGTGCCAGCAGTTTAGGACACTGGACCTCCTACGAGCAGTACTTC
D: -
size: -
J: TRBJ2-7
V: TRBV27

CDR3: CASSSTRNTEAFF
DNA: TGCGCCAGCAGTTCGACAAGGAACACTGAAGCTTTCTTT
D: -
size: -
J: TRBJ1-1
V: TRBV5-1

CDR3: CSASNQGLGGYTF
DNA: TGCAGTGCTAGCAACCAGGGATTGGGGGGCTACACCTTC
D: -
size: few
J: TRBJ1-2
V: TRBV20-1

CDR3: CASSRQGETYGYTF
DNA: TGTGCCAGCAGTCGACAGGGTGAGACCTATGGCTACACCTTC
D: TRBD1
size: few
J: TRBJ1-2
V: TRBV27